This T cell receptor beta chain appears in the sequencing data of a study of T cells of healthy individuals. TCRdb called the 5' RACE reads again in MiXCR, with one record for every CDR3 protein. Of approximately 89,000 distinct CDR3 sequences listed, more than 5% are singletons. The V end lost 4 bases, the J end lost 5 bases, and 12 bases lay between the germline ends. The CDR3 has 14 residues. In germline, CDR1 is SGHRS, CDR2 YFSETQ. This clonotype was counted only a few times. This chain uses TRBV5-1 with TRBJ2-2; D may be TRBD2 (6 bases). The receptor comes from a female donor in good health. This CDR3 is CASSEGLLTGELFF. The CDR3 DNA is TGCGCCAGCAGCGAAGGACTACTAACCGGGGAGCTGTTTTTT.